This TCR beta chain was observed in a study of OX40 agonist ivuxolimab in advanced cancers. Here immunoSEQ multiplex PCR was the method, and the copy in TCRdb shows in-frame clones only, minus some. The table shows around 19,000 clones, with 65% to 80% occurring only once. This clone was recorded a few times. Germline lookup yields CDR1 LGHNA and CDR2 YNFKEQ. CDR3 length: 15 residues. The V and J ends lost 0 bases and 3 bases respectively, with 11 bases between them. The gene calls are TRBV4-2 and TRBJ2-5; D is ambiguous. This specimen consisted of CD4+ or CD8+ T cells sorted from blood, obtained in a trial of the OX40 agonist ivuxolimab. This clonotype was obtained from an adult with an advanced solid tumor such as melanoma, head and neck, liver or kidney cancer. CDR3 sequence (DNA): TGTGCCAGCAGCCAAGATGACACCCGGGAAGAGACCCAGTACTTC. This sequence encodes CASSQDDTREETQYF.